This TCR beta chain was found in a study of technical replicates of blood from several donors. The CDR3 has 12 amino acids. CDR1 and CDR2 (germline): GTSNPN, SVGIG (reference sequence). V gave up 2 bases and J gave up 6 bases, with 11 bases separating them. Data came from immunoSEQ multiplex PCR; TCRdb stores just in-frame clones and leaves some out. In the table there are about 84,000 clones, 95% to 98% of which are singletons. This chain uses TRBV30 with TRBJ2-7, with a possible D match to TRBD1 (5 bases). The source material was T cells isolated from PBMCs. The origin of this receptor is a human donor in good health. CDR3 sequence (DNA): TGTGCCTGGAGTAAGGCAGGGTTCGAGCAGTACTTC. Protein product: CAWSKAGFEQYF.